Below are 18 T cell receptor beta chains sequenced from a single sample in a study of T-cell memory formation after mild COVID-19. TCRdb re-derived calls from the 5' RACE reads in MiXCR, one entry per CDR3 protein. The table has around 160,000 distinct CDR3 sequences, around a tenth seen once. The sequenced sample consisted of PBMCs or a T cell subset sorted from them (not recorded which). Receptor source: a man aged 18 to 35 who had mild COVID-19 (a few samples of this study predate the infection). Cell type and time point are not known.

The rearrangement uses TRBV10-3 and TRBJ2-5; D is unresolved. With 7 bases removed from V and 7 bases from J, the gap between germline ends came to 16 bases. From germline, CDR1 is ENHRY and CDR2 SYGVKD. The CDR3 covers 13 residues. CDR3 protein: CAIIPPPSGTQYF. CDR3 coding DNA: TGTGCCATCATCCCCCCTCCTTCGGGGACCCAGTACTTC.

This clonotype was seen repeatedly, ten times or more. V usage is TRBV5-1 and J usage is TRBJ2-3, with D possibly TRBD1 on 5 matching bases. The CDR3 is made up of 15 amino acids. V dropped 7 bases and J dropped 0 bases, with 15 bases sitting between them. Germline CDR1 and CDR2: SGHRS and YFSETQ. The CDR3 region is CASGHRASSTDTQYF. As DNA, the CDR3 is TGCGCCAGCGGACACCGGGCCTCTAGCACAGATACGCAGTATTTT.

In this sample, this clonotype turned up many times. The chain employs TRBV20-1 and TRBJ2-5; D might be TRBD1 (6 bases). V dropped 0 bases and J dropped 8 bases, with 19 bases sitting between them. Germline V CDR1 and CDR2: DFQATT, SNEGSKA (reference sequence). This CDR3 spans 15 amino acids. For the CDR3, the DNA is TGCAGTGCTAGAGATTTTGCGCGGGTTGGGGGCACCCAGTACTTC. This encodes CSARDFARVGGTQYF.

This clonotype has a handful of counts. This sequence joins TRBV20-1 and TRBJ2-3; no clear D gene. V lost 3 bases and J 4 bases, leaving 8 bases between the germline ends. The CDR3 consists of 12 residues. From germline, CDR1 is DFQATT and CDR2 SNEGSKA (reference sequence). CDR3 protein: CSARSSPDTQYF. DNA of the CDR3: TGCAGTGCTAGGAGCAGCCCAGATACGCAGTATTTT.

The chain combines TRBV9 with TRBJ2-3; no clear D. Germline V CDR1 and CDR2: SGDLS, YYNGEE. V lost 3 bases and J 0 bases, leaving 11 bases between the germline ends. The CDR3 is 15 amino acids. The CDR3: CASSEFSVSTDTQYF. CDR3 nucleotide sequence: TGTGCCAGCAGCGAGTTCTCTGTAAGCACAGATACGCAGTATTTT.

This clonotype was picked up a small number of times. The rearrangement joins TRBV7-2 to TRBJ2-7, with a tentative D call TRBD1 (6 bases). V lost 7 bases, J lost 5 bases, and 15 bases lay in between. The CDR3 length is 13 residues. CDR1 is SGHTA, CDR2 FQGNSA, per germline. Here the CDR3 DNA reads TGTGCCAGCACCTCGCACAGGGCAGACGAGCAGTACTTC. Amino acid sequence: CASTSHRADEQYF. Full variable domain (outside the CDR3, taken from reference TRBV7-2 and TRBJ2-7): GAGVSQSPSNKVTEKGKDVELRCDPISGHTALYWYRQSLGQGLEFLIYFQGNSAPDKSGLPSDRFSAERTGGSVSTLTIQRTQQEDSAVYLCASTSHRADEQYFGPGTRLTVT.

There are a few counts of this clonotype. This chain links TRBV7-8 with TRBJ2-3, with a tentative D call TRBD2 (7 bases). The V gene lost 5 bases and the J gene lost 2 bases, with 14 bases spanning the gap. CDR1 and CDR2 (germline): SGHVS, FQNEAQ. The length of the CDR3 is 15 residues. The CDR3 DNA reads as TGTGCCAGCAGCCGGGGGCTAGCGGTCACAGATACGCAGTATTTT. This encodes CASSRGLAVTDTQYF.

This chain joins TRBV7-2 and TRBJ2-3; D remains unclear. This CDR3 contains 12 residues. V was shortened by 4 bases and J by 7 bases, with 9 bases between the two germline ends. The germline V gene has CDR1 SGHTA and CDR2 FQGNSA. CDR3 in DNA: TGTGCCAGCAGCTCCTCTCTCTATACGCAGTATTTT. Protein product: CASSSSLYTQYF. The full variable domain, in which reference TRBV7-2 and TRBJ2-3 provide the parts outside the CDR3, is GAGVSQSPSNKVTEKGKDVELRCDPISGHTALYWYRQSLGQGLEFLIYFQGNSAPDKSGLPSDRFSAERTGGSVSTLTIQRTQQEDSAVYLCASSSSLYTQYFGPGTRLTVL.

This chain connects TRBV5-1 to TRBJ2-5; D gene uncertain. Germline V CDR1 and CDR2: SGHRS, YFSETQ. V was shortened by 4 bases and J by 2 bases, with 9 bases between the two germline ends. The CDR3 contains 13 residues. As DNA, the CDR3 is TGCGCCAGCAGCCCTCCGATGCAAGAGACCCAGTACTTC. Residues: CASSPPMQETQYF.

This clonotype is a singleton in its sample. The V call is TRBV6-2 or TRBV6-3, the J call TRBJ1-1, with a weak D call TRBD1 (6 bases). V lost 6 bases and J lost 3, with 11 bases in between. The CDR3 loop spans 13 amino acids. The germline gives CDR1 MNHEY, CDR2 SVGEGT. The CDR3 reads CASRNREDTEAFF. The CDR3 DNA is TGTGCCAGCAGAAACAGGGAGGACACTGAAGCTTTCTTT.

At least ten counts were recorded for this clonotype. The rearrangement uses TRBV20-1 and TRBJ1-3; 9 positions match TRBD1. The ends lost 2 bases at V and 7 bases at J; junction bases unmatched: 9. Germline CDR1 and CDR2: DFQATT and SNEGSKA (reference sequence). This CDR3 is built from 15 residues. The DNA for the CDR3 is TGCAGTGCTAGAACGGCCGGGACAGGGACGAACACCATATATTTT. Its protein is CSARTAGTGTNTIYF.

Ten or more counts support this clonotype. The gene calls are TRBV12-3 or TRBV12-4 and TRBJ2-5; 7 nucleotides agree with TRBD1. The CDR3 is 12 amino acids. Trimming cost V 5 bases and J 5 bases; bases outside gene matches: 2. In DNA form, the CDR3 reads TGTGCCAGCAGTCCCAGGGGGGAGACCCAGTACTTC. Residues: CASSPRGETQYF.

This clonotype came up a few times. The CDR3 bases are TGCGCCAGCAGCTTGGTGCTAGCTCAAGAGACCCAGTACTTC. It codes for CASSLVLAQETQYF. This chain uses TRBV5-1 with TRBJ2-5; possible D gene TRBD2, 5 bases. Germline loops: CDR1 SGHRS, CDR2 YFSETQ. V lost 0 bases and J lost 2, with 8 bases in between. The CDR3 extends over 14 amino acids.

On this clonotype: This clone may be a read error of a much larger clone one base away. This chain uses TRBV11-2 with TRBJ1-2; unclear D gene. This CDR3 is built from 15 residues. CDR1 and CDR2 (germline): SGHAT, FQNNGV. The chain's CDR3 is CASSPQAAANYGFTF. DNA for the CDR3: TGTGCCAGCAGCCCGCAGGCGGCGGCTAACTATGGCTTCACCTTC.

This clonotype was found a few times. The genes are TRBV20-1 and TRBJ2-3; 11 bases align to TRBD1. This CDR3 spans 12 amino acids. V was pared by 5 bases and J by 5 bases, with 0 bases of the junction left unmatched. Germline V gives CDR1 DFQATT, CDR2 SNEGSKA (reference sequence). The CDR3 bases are TGCAGTGCTGGGACAGGGGGAGATACGCAGTATTTT. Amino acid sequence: CSAGTGGDTQYF.

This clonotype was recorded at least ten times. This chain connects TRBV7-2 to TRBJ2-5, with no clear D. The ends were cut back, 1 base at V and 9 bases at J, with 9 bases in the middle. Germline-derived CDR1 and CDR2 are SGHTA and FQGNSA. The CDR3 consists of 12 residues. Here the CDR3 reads CASSLESMAQYF. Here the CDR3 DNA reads TGTGCCAGCAGCTTAGAATCTATGGCCCAGTACTTC. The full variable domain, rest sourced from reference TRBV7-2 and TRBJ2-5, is GAGVSQSPSNKVTEKGKDVELRCDPISGHTALYWYRQSLGQGLEFLIYFQGNSAPDKSGLPSDRFSAERTGGSVSTLTIQRTQQEDSAVYLCASSLESMAQYFGPGTRLLVL.

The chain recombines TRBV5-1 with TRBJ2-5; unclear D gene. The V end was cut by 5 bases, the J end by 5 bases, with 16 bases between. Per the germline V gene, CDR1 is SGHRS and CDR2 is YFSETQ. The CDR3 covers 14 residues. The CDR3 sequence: CASSRQSRLETQYF. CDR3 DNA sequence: TGCGCCAGCAGTCGGCAGTCTAGGCTGGAGACCCAGTACTTC.

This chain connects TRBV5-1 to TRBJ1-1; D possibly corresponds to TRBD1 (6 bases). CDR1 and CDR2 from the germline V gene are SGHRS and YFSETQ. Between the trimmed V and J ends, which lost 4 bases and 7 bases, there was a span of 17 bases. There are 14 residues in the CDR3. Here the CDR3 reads CASSDSSGAGEAFF. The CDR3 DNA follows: TGCGCCAGCAGCGACTCCTCGGGGGCAGGTGAAGCTTTCTTT. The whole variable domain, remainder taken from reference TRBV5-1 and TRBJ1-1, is KAGVTQTPRYLIKTRGQQVTLSCSPISGHRSVSWYQQTPGQGLQFLFEYFSETQRNKGNFPGRFSGRQFSNSRSEMNVSTLELGDSALYLCASSDSSGAGEAFFGQGTRLTVV.